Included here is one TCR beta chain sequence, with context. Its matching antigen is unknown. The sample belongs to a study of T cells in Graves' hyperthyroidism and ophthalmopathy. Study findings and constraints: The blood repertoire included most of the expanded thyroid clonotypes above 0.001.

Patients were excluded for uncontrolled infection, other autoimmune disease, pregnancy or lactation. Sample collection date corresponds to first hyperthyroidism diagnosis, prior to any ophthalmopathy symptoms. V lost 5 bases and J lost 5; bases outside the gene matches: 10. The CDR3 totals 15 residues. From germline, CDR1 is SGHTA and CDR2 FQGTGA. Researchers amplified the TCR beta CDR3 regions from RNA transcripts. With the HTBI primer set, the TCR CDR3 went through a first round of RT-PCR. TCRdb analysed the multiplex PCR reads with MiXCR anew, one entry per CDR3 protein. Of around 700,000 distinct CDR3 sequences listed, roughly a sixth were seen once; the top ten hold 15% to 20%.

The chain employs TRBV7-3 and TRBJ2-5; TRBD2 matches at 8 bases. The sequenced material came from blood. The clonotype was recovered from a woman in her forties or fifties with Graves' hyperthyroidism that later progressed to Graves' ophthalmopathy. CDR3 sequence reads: CASSAGGSEMETQYF. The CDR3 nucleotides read TGTGCCAGCAGCGCGGGAGGCTCGGAAATGGAGACCCAGTACTTC.